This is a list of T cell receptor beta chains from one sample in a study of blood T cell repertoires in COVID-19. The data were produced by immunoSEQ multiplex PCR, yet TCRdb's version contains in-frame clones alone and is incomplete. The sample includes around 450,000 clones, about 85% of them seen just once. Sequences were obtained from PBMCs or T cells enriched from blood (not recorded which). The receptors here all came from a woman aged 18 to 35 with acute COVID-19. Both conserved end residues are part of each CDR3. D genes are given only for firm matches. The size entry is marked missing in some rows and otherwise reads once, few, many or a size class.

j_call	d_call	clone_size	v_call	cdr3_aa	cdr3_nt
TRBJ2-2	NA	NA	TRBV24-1	CATKNSNTGELFF	TGTGCCACCAAGAACTCAAACACCGGGGAGCTGTTTTTT
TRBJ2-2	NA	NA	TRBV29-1	CSVELADYTGELFF	TGCAGCGTTGAACTAGCCGATTACACCGGGGAGCTGTTTTTT
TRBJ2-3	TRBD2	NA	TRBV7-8	CASSPGLAGGFTQYF	TGTGCCAGCAGCCCTGGACTAGCGGGGGGTTTTACGCAGTATTTT
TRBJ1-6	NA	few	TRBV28	CASSFSRGSLHF	TGTGCCAGCAGTTTTTCACGGGGATCCCTCCACTTT
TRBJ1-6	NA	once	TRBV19	CASSHRGSDNSPLHF	TGTGCCAGTAGTCACCGGGGGAGCGACAATTCACCCCTCCACTTT
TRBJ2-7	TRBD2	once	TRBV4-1	CASSQGDPTSGKYEQYF	TGCGCCAGCAGCCAAGGGGACCCGACTAGCGGGAAATACGAGCAGTACTTC
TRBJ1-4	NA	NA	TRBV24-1	CATTRTVNEKLFF	TGTGCCACCACCCGGACAGTTAATGAAAAACTGTTTTTT
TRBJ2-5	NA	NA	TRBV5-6	CASSLLADDGETQYF	TGTGCCAGCAGCTTGTTAGCTGACGACGGGGAGACCCAGTACTTC
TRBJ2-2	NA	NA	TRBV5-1	CASSLTLSGRGITGELFF	TGCGCCAGCAGCTTGACCTTGTCGGGACGGGGGATCACCGGGGAGCTGTTTTTT
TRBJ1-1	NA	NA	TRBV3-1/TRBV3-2	CASSQEPGRTSEAFF	TGTGCCAGCAGCCAAGAACCAGGGCGAACCTCTGAAGCTTTCTTT
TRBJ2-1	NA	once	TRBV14	CASSQVQGLQFF	TGTGCCAGCAGCCAAGTCCAGGGGCTGCAGTTCTTC
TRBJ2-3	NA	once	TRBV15	CATSRDRLGTDTQYF	TGTGCCACCAGCAGAGACAGGTTGGGCACAGATACGCAGTATTTT
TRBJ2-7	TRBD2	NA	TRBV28	CASRRTGGTSYEQYF	TGTGCCAGCCGGAGGACGGGAGGGACCTCCTACGAGCAGTACTTC
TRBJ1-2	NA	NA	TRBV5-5	CASSLVGANYGYTF	TGTGCCAGCAGCTTGGTCGGGGCTAACTATGGCTACACCTTC
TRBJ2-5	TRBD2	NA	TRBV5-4	CASSVGLASETQYF	TGTGCCAGCAGCGTGGGACTAGCGAGTGAGACCCAGTACTTC
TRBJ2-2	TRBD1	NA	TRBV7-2	CASSKMGQGNTGELFF	TGTGCCAGCAGCAAAATGGGACAGGGTAACACCGGGGAGCTGTTTTTT
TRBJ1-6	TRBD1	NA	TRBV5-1	CASSSGTVEHSPLHF	TGCGCCAGCAGCTCCGGGACAGTAGAACATTCACCCCTCCACTTT
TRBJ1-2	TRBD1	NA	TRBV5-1	CASSAGQGKGNGYTF	TGCGCCAGCAGCGCGGGACAGGGAAAGGGAAATGGCTACACCTTC
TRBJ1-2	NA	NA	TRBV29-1	CSVQGIYGYTF	TGCAGCGTCCAGGGTATCTATGGCTACACCTTC
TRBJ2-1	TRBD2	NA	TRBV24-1	CATSGGAGVGNEQFF	TGTGCCACCAGTGGAGGAGCGGGAGTAGGAAATGAGCAGTTCTTC
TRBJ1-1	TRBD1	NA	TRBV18	CASSPRAPGTGGTEAFF	TGTGCCAGCTCACCACGAGCCCCCGGGACAGGGGGCACTGAAGCTTTCTTT
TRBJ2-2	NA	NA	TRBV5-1	CASTYPANTGELFF	TGCGCCAGCACATATCCAGCGAACACCGGGGAGCTGTTTTTT
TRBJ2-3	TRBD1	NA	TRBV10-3	CAIRRQGISTDTQYF	TGTGCCATCAGGAGACAGGGAATCAGCACAGATACGCAGTATTTT
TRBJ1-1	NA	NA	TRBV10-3	CAITYDSTTEAFF	TGTGCCATCACTTACGACAGTACCACTGAAGCTTTCTTT
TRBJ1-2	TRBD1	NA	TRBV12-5	CASGPDRAGYTF	TGTGCTAGTGGTCCCGACAGGGCTGGCTACACCTTC
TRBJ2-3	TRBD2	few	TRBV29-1	CSDQTSGRADTQYF	TGCAGCGATCAGACTAGCGGGAGGGCAGATACGCAGTATTTT
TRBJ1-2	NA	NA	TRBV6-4	CASSQEQGGGYTF	TGTGCCAGCAGTCAGGAACAGGGTGGTGGCTACACCTTC
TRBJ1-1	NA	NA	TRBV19	CASSTGDTVSAFF	TGTGCCAGTAGTACAGGGGACACGGTTAGCGCTTTCTTT
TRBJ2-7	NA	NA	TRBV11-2	CASSLTGNEQYF	TGTGCCAGCAGCTTAACAGGGAACGAGCAGTACTTC
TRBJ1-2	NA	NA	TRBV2	CASSPGTGYGYTF	TGTGCCAGCAGTCCGGGTACTGGGTATGGCTACACCTTC
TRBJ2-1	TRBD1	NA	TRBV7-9	CASSSGTGGRNEQFF	TGTGCCAGCAGCTCTGGGACAGGGGGCCGAAATGAGCAGTTCTTC